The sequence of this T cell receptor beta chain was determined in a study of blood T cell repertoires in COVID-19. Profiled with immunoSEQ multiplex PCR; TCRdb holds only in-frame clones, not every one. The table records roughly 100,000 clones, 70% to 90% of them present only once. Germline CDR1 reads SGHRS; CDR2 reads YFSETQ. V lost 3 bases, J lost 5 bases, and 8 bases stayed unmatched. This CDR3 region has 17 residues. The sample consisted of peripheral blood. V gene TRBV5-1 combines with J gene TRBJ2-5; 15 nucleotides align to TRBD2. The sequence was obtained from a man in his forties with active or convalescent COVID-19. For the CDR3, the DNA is TGCGCCAGCAGCTCCACCGGACTAGCGGGGGGGCCGGAGACCCAGTACTTC. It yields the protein CASSSTGLAGGPETQYF.